These 13 T cell receptor beta chains came from one sample sequenced in a study of T cell clonality in common variable immunodeficiency. Sequencing used immunoSEQ multiplex PCR; TCRdb keeps in-frame clones, though not all of them. This sample has about 47,000 clones and no singletons, with about 0.66% in the ten largest. Material: peripheral blood mononuclear cells. The source is a person aged 18 to 75 in good health.

This clone was seen many times. The read falls 3 residues short of the CDR3 end, and the missing part is taken from the germline J gene. The V call is TRBV19, the J call TRBJ1-5; TRBD1 aligns across 8 bases. The V segment lost 3 bases and the J segment 7 bases; nucleotides outside the gene matches: 8. This CDR3 is 15 amino acids long. CDR1 LNHDA and CDR2 SQIVND come from the germline V gene (reference sequence). The CDR3 loop is CASSISDRVNQPQHF. Partial CDR3 DNA: TGTGCCAGTAGTATCTCGGACAGGGTGAACCAGCCC.

This clone was seen repeatedly, ten times or more. The read halts 3 residues ahead of the CDR3 end, with the missing end drawn from the germline J gene. This rearrangement joins TRBV10-3 to TRBJ2-7, with 9 bases that match TRBD2. J gave up 6 bases and V 0 bases, and 9 bases lay outside the gene matches. Germline values: CDR1 ENHRY, CDR2 SYGVKD. This CDR3 is 16 amino acids long. Partial CDR3 DNA: TGTGCCATCAGTGAGTCGGCGGGAGGGCCTAGAAGCGAG. Protein: CAISESAGGPRSE. The CDR3 reads in full as CAISESAGGPRSEQYF.

This clone was seen many times. Read sequence stops 3 residues before the CDR3 end, and the germline J gene provides the missing end. The chain recombines TRBV5-1 with TRBJ1-1; D ambiguous. Trimming removed 0 bases from V and 4 bases from J, with 10 bases in between. The V gene's germline CDR1 is SGHRS and CDR2 YFSETQ. The CDR3 is made up of 14 amino acids. The CDR3 region is CASSLGHGVTEAFF. Partial CDR3 DNA: TGCGCCAGCAGCTTGGGACACGGGGTCACTGAA.

This clone showed up many times. The missing CDR3 end, 3 residues past where the read stops, is filled in from the germline J gene. The chain carries TRBV23-1 and TRBJ1-5; the D is unclear. TRBV23-1 is an ORF for which the function is uncertain. V lost 6 bases and J lost 0, with 18 bases in between. This CDR3 contains 17 residues. The CDR3 sequence: CASRVLDTWFSNQPQHF. CDR3 bases read: TGCGCCAGCAGGGTATTAGACACTTGGTTTAGCAATCAGCCC.

This clone appeared many times. The read halts 3 residues ahead of the CDR3 end, with the missing end drawn from the germline J gene. J is TRBJ1-1 and V is TRBV30; perhaps TRBD1 as D (6 bases). The V end lost 2 bases, the J end lost 1 base, and 8 bases lay between the germline ends. In germline, CDR1 is GTSNPN, CDR2 SVGIG (reference sequence). The CDR3 has 13 residues. CDR3 region: CAWSRGGNTEAFF. Incomplete CDR3 DNA: TGTGCCTGGAGTAGGGGGGGGAACACTGAA.

This clone occurred many times. Since a much larger clone is just one base distant, this may be a read error. Sequencing ends 3 residues short of the CDR3 end; the germline J gene provides the rest. This chain connects TRBV7-6 to TRBJ2-1; no definite D call. The ends were cut back, 5 bases at V and 4 bases at J, with 3 bases in the middle. The CDR3 runs 11 residues. From germline, CDR1 is SGHVS and CDR2 FNYEAQ. The CDR3 DNA, read in part, is TGTGCCAGCAGCGCGTACAATGAG. Protein product: CASSAYNE. The complete CDR3 reads CASSAYNEQFF.

This clone appeared many times. From the germline J gene comes the end of the CDR3, since the read stops 3 residues before it. This chain links TRBV7-2 with TRBJ2-7, with a tentative D call TRBD1 (5 bases). Trimming took 4 bases from V and 2 from J, leaving 12 bases between them. The germline V gene has CDR1 SGHTA and CDR2 FQGNSA. CDR3 length: 14 amino acids. The covered CDR3 bases are TGTGCCAGCAGCTCGCAGGGTGTCACCTACGAG. Its protein product is CASSSQGVTYE. The complete CDR3 reads CASSSQGVTYEQYF.

The sample holds many counts of this clone. CDR3 bases read: TGCGCCAGCCGTCGGGGACAGGGGCCCTACGAG. The encoded protein is CASRRGQGPYE. The entire CDR3 reads CASRRGQGPYEQYF. This rearrangement joins TRBV5-1 to TRBJ2-7; 10 bases are a match to TRBD1. Sequencing ends 3 residues short of the CDR3 end; the germline J gene provides the rest. This CDR3 is built from 14 residues. Unmatched junction bases numbered 6, after V lost 7 bases and J lost 2 bases. Germline loops: CDR1 SGHRS, CDR2 YFSETQ.

This clone was counted ten times or more. The read falls 3 residues short of the CDR3 end, and the missing part is taken from the germline J gene. Other DNA sequences in the sample encode the same CDR3. V and J are TRBV5-1 and TRBJ1-2, with 8 bases that match TRBD1. The V and J ends lost 4 bases and 3 bases, in that order; junction bases with no gene match: 8. The CDR3 runs to 15 residues. Germline V CDR1 and CDR2: SGHRS, YFSETQ. The CDR3: CASSRGTGRDYGYTF. Incomplete CDR3 DNA: TGCGCCAGCAGCCGAGGGACAGGCAGAGACTATGGC.

This clone showed up many times. The read terminates 3 residues before the CDR3 end, so the remaining end is supplied by the germline J gene. This chain links TRBV6-2 or TRBV6-3 with TRBJ1-2; D uncertain. The germline V gene has CDR1 MNHEY and CDR2 SVGEGT. Deletions cut 0 bases from V and 2 bases from J, with 10 bases between. The CDR3 has 15 residues. The covered CDR3 bases are TGTGCCAGCAGTTACTCGGAGACACCGAACTATGGC. It encodes CASSYSETPNYG. The complete CDR3 reads CASSYSETPNYGYTF.

Concerning this clone itself: At one end the junction does not follow the germline gene, possibly because of a read error. The read finishes 3 residues shy of the CDR3 end, and the germline J gene is used to complete it. This sequence joins TRBV5-1 and TRBJ1-1; D gene uncertain. Germline V gives CDR1 SGHRS, CDR2 YFSETQ. This CDR3 has 14 residues. The CDR3 DNA, read in part, is TGCGCCAGCAGCTTGGGATCGGTGAAGACTGAA. Translated, it gives CASSLGSVKTE. The full CDR3 protein is CASSLGSVKTEAFF.

This clone has a count of ten or more. The sequence runs out 3 residues before the end of the CDR3; the remainder is reconstructed from the germline J gene. V and J are TRBV23-1 and TRBJ1-1; D gene uncertain. TRBV23-1 is recorded as an ORF, its role being uncertain. The CDR3 has 14 amino acids. The ends were cut back, 0 bases at V and 5 bases at J, with 10 bases in the middle. The CDR3 bases that were read are TGCGCCAGCAGTCAATCGATCGGGTTAACTGAA. This encodes CASSQSIGLTE. The entire CDR3 protein is CASSQSIGLTEAFF.

This clone was detected many times. Read data end 3 residues before the CDR3 end; the end is taken from the germline J gene. The chain joins TRBV19 to TRBJ2-7, with 9 bases that match TRBD1. The ends lost 5 bases at V and 2 bases at J; junction bases unmatched: 7. Per the germline V gene, CDR1 is LNHDA and CDR2 is SQIVND (reference sequence). This CDR3 is 15 amino acids long. CDR3 DNA, as far as it was read: TGTGCCAGTAGTGTATATACAGGGGGCACCTACGAG. It encodes CASSVYTGGTYE. The full-length CDR3 reads as CASSVYTGGTYEQYF.